This T cell receptor (beta chain) was recorded in a study of blood T cell repertoires in COVID-19. Study-wide context: Sites across the United States, Italy and Spain contributed samples from acute and convalescent COVID-19. T cells, B-cell-depleted T cells, or PBMCs provided the cDNA or gDNA that served as material.

Authors' methods: Scientists estimated how many nucleated cells there were by amplifying reference gene primers. Sequencing was performed with immunoSEQ multiplex PCR; in TCRdb, only in-frame clones are kept and a portion is missing. The DNA gave D and trimming, while V, J and clone size come from that table. The table shows roughly 350,000 clones, with around 87% occurring only once. Germline-derived CDR1 and CDR2 are KGHSH and LQKENI. Trimming removed 4 bases at V and 0 bases at J, with 6 bases between. The CDR3 covers 13 residues. Sequencing was performed on peripheral blood. The TCR comes from a woman aged 25 to 39 with COVID-19, enrolled during active disease. This chain links TRBV18 with TRBJ1-2; D possibly corresponds to TRBD1 (5 bases). The CDR3 loop reads CASSLQANYGYTF. CDR3 bases: TGTGCCAGCTCACTACAGGCTAACTATGGCTACACCTTC.